These T cell receptor beta chains were read from a single sample in a study of T cells in Graves' hyperthyroidism and ophthalmopathy. TCRdb fed the multiplex PCR reads into MiXCR, producing one record per CDR3 protein. Here the sample spans about 400,000 distinct CDR3 sequences, under 15% being singletons. The material sequenced was blood. The receptors here all came from a man between 18 and 35 years old with Graves' ophthalmopathy. Each CDR3 is given with its conserved first and last residue. Each record gives: J gene, V gene, clone size, D gene, CDR3 protein, CDR3 DNA. The D gene is left open where the match is weak. Size is stated for part of the rows, as once, few or many counts, or as a class when the clone is expanded.

J gene: TRBJ2-2
V gene: TRBV11-3
clone size: many
D gene: TRBD2
CDR3 protein: CASSLAGTSGSTGELFF
CDR3 DNA: TGTGCCAGCAGCTTAGCCGGGACTAGCGGGAGCACCGGGGAGCTGTTTTTT

J gene: TRBJ1-2
V gene: TRBV13
clone size: many
D gene: NA
CDR3 protein: CASSAGTLANYGYTF
CDR3 DNA: TGTGCCAGCAGCGCCGGGACCCTAGCTAACTATGGCTACACCTTC

J gene: TRBJ1-2
V gene: TRBV27
clone size: many
D gene: NA
CDR3 protein: CASSLAPDGYGYTF
CDR3 DNA: TGTGCCAGCAGTTTAGCTCCAGACGGCTATGGCTACACCTTC

J gene: TRBJ1-3
V gene: TRBV7-9
clone size: NA
D gene: NA
CDR3 protein: CASGFVGSGNTIYF
CDR3 DNA: TGTGCCAGCGGCTTCGTAGGGTCCGGAAACACCATATATTTT

J gene: TRBJ2-3
V gene: TRBV18
clone size: many
D gene: NA
CDR3 protein: CASSIVADTQYF
CDR3 DNA: TGTGCCAGCTCAATAGTAGCAGATACGCAGTATTTT

J gene: TRBJ2-3
V gene: TRBV12-3/TRBV12-4
clone size: many
D gene: NA
CDR3 protein: CASTPLGPITDTQYF
CDR3 DNA: TGTGCCAGCACCCCTCTCGGCCCAATCACAGATACGCAGTATTTT

J gene: TRBJ2-5
V gene: TRBV6-1
clone size: few
D gene: TRBD1
CDR3 protein: CASTGQGGTQYF
CDR3 DNA: TGTGCCAGCACGGGACAGGGCGGGACCCAGTACTTC

J gene: TRBJ1-6
V gene: TRBV4-1
clone size: once
D gene: NA
CDR3 protein: CASSQLQAPFNSPLHF
CDR3 DNA: TGCGCCAGCAGCCAACTTCAGGCCCCTTTCAATTCACCCCTCCACTTT

J gene: TRBJ2-2
V gene: TRBV10-2
clone size: NA
D gene: NA
CDR3 protein: CASSTGVGELFF
CDR3 DNA: TGCGCCAGCAGTACGGGGGTCGGGGAGCTGTTTTTT

J gene: TRBJ2-7
V gene: TRBV10-3
clone size: many
D gene: NA
CDR3 protein: CAISLLQESNEQYF
CDR3 DNA: TGTGCCATCAGTCTCTTGCAAGAGAGCAACGAGCAGTACTTC

J gene: TRBJ1-1
V gene: TRBV3-1
clone size: NA
D gene: NA
CDR3 protein: CASNRDAGAEAFF
CDR3 DNA: TGTGCCAGCAACCGGGACGCCGGGGCTGAAGCTTTCTTT

J gene: TRBJ2-7
V gene: TRBV3-1
clone size: many
D gene: NA
CDR3 protein: CASSLYDEQYF
CDR3 DNA: TGTGCCAGCAGCCTCTACGACGAGCAGTACTTC

J gene: TRBJ1-1
V gene: TRBV29-1
clone size: many
D gene: NA
CDR3 protein: CSVAGGRTEAFF
CDR3 DNA: TGCAGCGTTGCCGGGGGGCGGACTGAAGCTTTCTTT

J gene: TRBJ2-1
V gene: TRBV5-4
clone size: NA
D gene: NA
CDR3 protein: CASSLGERNNEQFF
CDR3 DNA: TGTGCCAGCAGCTTGGGGGAGAGAAACAATGAGCAGTTCTTC

J gene: TRBJ2-2
V gene: TRBV24-1
clone size: many
D gene: NA
CDR3 protein: CATSDLRAGELFF
CDR3 DNA: TGTGCCACCAGTGATTTGAGGGCCGGGGAGCTGTTTTTT

J gene: TRBJ2-7
V gene: TRBV5-5
clone size: many
D gene: TRBD2
CDR3 protein: CASSWEGLTYEQYF
CDR3 DNA: TGTGCCAGCAGCTGGGAGGGCTTAACCTACGAGCAGTACTTC

J gene: TRBJ1-2
V gene: TRBV7-9
clone size: many
D gene: TRBD1
CDR3 protein: CASSIPGQGPHGYTF
CDR3 DNA: TGTGCCAGCAGTATACCGGGACAGGGGCCTCATGGCTACACCTTC

J gene: TRBJ2-1
V gene: TRBV9
clone size: NA
D gene: TRBD2
CDR3 protein: CASSGPAGGSIYNEQFF
CDR3 DNA: TGTGCCAGCAGCGGGCCTGCGGGCGGGAGTATCTACAATGAGCAGTTCTTC

J gene: TRBJ2-1
V gene: TRBV3-1
clone size: many
D gene: TRBD2
CDR3 protein: CASSQVAGGAYNEQFF
CDR3 DNA: TGTGCCAGCAGCCAAGTAGCGGGGGGAGCCTACAATGAGCAGTTCTTC

J gene: TRBJ2-5
V gene: TRBV6-2/TRBV6-3
clone size: NA
D gene: TRBD2
CDR3 protein: CASSLSGSPGAQYF
CDR3 DNA: TGTGCCAGCAGTTTGAGCGGGAGCCCGGGGGCCCAGTACTTC

J gene: TRBJ2-7
V gene: TRBV19
clone size: NA
D gene: TRBD1
CDR3 protein: CASSSGQGTYEQYF
CDR3 DNA: TGTGCCAGTAGTAGTGGACAGGGGACCTACGAGCAGTACTTC

J gene: TRBJ1-2
V gene: TRBV7-9
clone size: few
D gene: NA
CDR3 protein: CASSIARDGYTF
CDR3 DNA: TGTGCCAGCAGCATCGCCAGGGACGGCTACACCTTC

J gene: TRBJ2-5
V gene: TRBV27
clone size: NA
D gene: TRBD1
CDR3 protein: CASRDRGRGIQETQYF
CDR3 DNA: TGTGCCAGCAGGGACAGGGGGAGGGGGATCCAAGAGACCCAGTACTTC

J gene: TRBJ2-7
V gene: TRBV11-2
clone size: many
D gene: TRBD1
CDR3 protein: CASSSLQGVYEQYF
CDR3 DNA: TGTGCCAGCAGCTCCCTGCAGGGGGTCTACGAGCAGTACTTC

J gene: TRBJ1-3
V gene: TRBV5-1
clone size: few
D gene: TRBD1
CDR3 protein: CASSLGTAEGNTIYF
CDR3 DNA: TGCGCCAGCAGCCTAGGGACAGCCGAAGGAAACACCATATATTTT

J gene: TRBJ2-7
V gene: TRBV11-2
clone size: many
D gene: NA
CDR3 protein: CASSFLGGGEYEQYF
CDR3 DNA: TGTGCCAGCAGCTTCTTAGGGGGAGGCGAGTACGAGCAGTACTTC

J gene: TRBJ2-7
V gene: TRBV27
clone size: many
D gene: NA
CDR3 protein: CASSRAARTYEQYF
CDR3 DNA: TGTGCCAGCAGCAGGGCAGCGAGAACCTACGAGCAGTACTTC

J gene: TRBJ1-6
V gene: TRBV20-1
clone size: NA
D gene: NA
CDR3 protein: CSATDRNSPLHF
CDR3 DNA: TGCAGTGCAACCGACAGGAATTCACCCCTCCACTTT

J gene: TRBJ1-2
V gene: TRBV6-1
clone size: many
D gene: NA
CDR3 protein: CASRGGTHNYGYTF
CDR3 DNA: TGTGCCAGCAGAGGAGGGACACATAACTATGGCTACACCTTC

J gene: TRBJ1-4
V gene: TRBV2
clone size: many
D gene: NA
CDR3 protein: CASKYGGEKLFF
CDR3 DNA: TGTGCCAGCAAGTACGGGGGAGAAAAACTGTTTTTT

J gene: TRBJ2-2
V gene: TRBV27
clone size: few
D gene: NA
CDR3 protein: CASSLFRQVAGELFF
CDR3 DNA: TGTGCCAGCAGTTTGTTCCGTCAGGTGGCCGGGGAGCTGTTTTTT

J gene: TRBJ2-5
V gene: TRBV7-9
clone size: many
D gene: TRBD2
CDR3 protein: CASSLLAGKYQETQYF
CDR3 DNA: TGTGCCAGCAGCTTACTAGCGGGGAAGTACCAAGAGACCCAGTACTTC

J gene: TRBJ2-1
V gene: TRBV24-1
clone size: few
D gene: NA
CDR3 protein: CATSDLSVDNEQFF
CDR3 DNA: TGTGCCACCAGTGATTTGTCGGTTGACAATGAGCAGTTCTTC

J gene: TRBJ1-6
V gene: TRBV14
clone size: few
D gene: NA
CDR3 protein: CASSQSRNSPLHF
CDR3 DNA: TGTGCCAGCAGCCAATCCAGGAATTCACCCCTCCACTTT

J gene: TRBJ1-2
V gene: TRBV7-2
clone size: many
D gene: NA
CDR3 protein: CASRSPATYYGYTF
CDR3 DNA: TGTGCCAGCCGATCACCGGCAACTTACTATGGCTACACCTTC

J gene: TRBJ2-5
V gene: TRBV11-2
clone size: NA
D gene: TRBD2
CDR3 protein: CASSLIWDYRDQETQYF
CDR3 DNA: TGTGCCAGCAGCTTAATCTGGGACTATAGGGACCAAGAGACCCAGTACTTC

J gene: TRBJ2-7
V gene: TRBV19
clone size: many
D gene: NA
CDR3 protein: CASNDPGSSYEQYF
CDR3 DNA: TGTGCCAGTAATGATCCAGGGTCATCCTACGAGCAGTACTTC

J gene: TRBJ2-5
V gene: TRBV10-3
clone size: many
D gene: NA
CDR3 protein: CAISVGPAGMETQYF
CDR3 DNA: TGTGCCATCAGTGTAGGTCCGGCAGGGATGGAGACCCAGTACTTC

J gene: TRBJ1-6
V gene: TRBV12-3/TRBV12-4
clone size: many
D gene: NA
CDR3 protein: CASSGQVLGSPLHF
CDR3 DNA: TGTGCCAGCAGTGGACAAGTATTGGGTTCACCCCTCCACTTT

J gene: TRBJ1-1
V gene: TRBV18
clone size: many
D gene: NA
CDR3 protein: CASSRDMNTEAFF
CDR3 DNA: TGTGCCAGCTCACGGGACATGAACACTGAAGCTTTCTTT

J gene: TRBJ2-1
V gene: TRBV6-5
clone size: NA
D gene: TRBD1
CDR3 protein: CASSWRGTGSSYNEQFF
CDR3 DNA: TGTGCCAGCAGTTGGAGGGGGACAGGGAGCTCCTACAATGAGCAGTTCTTC

J gene: TRBJ2-7
V gene: TRBV29-1
clone size: many
D gene: NA
CDR3 protein: CSVEETPALEQYF
CDR3 DNA: TGCAGCGTTGAAGAAACCCCGGCTCTCGAGCAGTACTTC

J gene: TRBJ2-2
V gene: TRBV6-1
clone size: NA
D gene: NA
CDR3 protein: CASGFWGAGELFF
CDR3 DNA: TGTGCCAGCGGGTTTTGGGGTGCCGGGGAGCTGTTTTTT

J gene: TRBJ2-6
V gene: TRBV18
clone size: NA
D gene: NA
CDR3 protein: CASSTPTWSGTNVLTF
CDR3 DNA: TGTGCCAGCTCAACTCCTACATGGTCTGGGACCAACGTCCTGACTTTC